The TCR beta chain under discussion was sequenced for a study of response to subunit inactivated influenza vaccine. This clonotype was detected only a few times. Its cognate antigen is unknown. With 4 bases clipped from V and 7 bases from J, the junction kept 12 bases outside the gene matches. Germline V lookup: CDR1 SGHRS, CDR2 YFSETQ. The CDR3 runs to 15 residues. Using its own MiXCR run on the RT-PCR reads, TCRdb lists one record per CDR3 protein. The table lists hundreds of thousands of distinct CDR3 sequences, approximately 14% of them singletons. Findings and limits, study-wide: Authors proposed each seasonal influenza vaccination draws in few new T cells.

The TCR was taken from a man in his forties or fifties who received an inactivated influenza vaccine. The chain has TRBV5-1 and TRBJ2-7, with 9 positions matching TRBD2. Source: PBMCs from blood, taken approximately 12 days after vaccination. CDR3 nucleotide sequence: TGCGCCAGCAGCCCGGGACTAGCCCGGGGCCTGGAGCAGTACTTC. This translates into CASSPGLARGLEQYF.